Below, 12 T cell receptor beta chains from the same sample are listed, as sequenced in a study of Tregs in tolerant kidney transplant recipients. The protocol was immunoSEQ multiplex PCR, while the TCRdb copy is restricted to in-frame clones and leaves out a portion. This table has approximately 75,000 clones, more than 85% appearing once. The source was Tregs from blood, collected before the transplant. The receptors were gathered from a human donor who received a combined kidney and bone marrow transplant.

Regarding this clone: Other nucleotide sequences in the sample specify the same CDR3. The chain uses TRBV6-1 and TRBJ2-2; a weak D match, TRBD1 (6 bases). The CDR3 length is 15 residues. Germline-derived CDR1 and CDR2 are MNHNS and SASEGT. The germline V and J ends were trimmed by 3 bases and 0 bases, with 8 bases remaining between them. The CDR3 reads CASSEDRANTGELFF. DNA for the CDR3: TGTGCCAGCAGTGAGGACAGAGCGAACACCGGGGAGCTGTTTTTT.

The rearrangement links TRBV27 to TRBJ1-1, with 9 bases identical to TRBD1. V shed 5 bases, J shed 0 bases, and the junction held 7 bases outside the gene matches. The CDR3 contains 16 residues. Germline lookup yields CDR1 MNHEY and CDR2 SMNVEV (reference sequence). The CDR3 sequence is CASSPGTGIMNTEAFF. The CDR3 DNA follows: TGTGCCAGCAGTCCCGGGACAGGGATTATGAACACTGAAGCTTTCTTT.

The chain has TRBV5-4 and TRBJ1-3; D is uncertain. The CDR3 loop spans 15 amino acids. Germline V gene sequence: CDR1 SGHNT, CDR2 YYREEE (reference sequence). V was cut by 5 bases and J by 0 bases, with 12 bases left in between. In DNA form, the CDR3 reads TGTGCCAGCAGTTCCGGAAGGGACTCTGGAAACACCATATATTTT. Its protein product is CASSSGRDSGNTIYF.

The genes are TRBV19 and TRBJ2-1; 9 bases fit TRBD2. Losses at the gene ends were 4 bases for V and 5 bases for J; bases not matched to a gene: 18. Germline V gives CDR1 LNHDA, CDR2 SQIVND (reference sequence). The CDR3 runs to 19 residues. The CDR3 reads CASSKAGSGSIAPHNEQFF. CDR3 nucleotides: TGTGCCAGTAGTAAGGCCGGTAGCGGGAGTATTGCGCCCCACAATGAGCAGTTCTTC.

The chain links TRBV5-1 to TRBJ2-7; 10 bases fit TRBD2. There are 15 residues in the CDR3. Losses at the gene ends were 2 bases for V and 1 base for J; bases not matched to a gene: 3. CDR1 and CDR2 from the germline V gene are SGHRS and YFSETQ. The CDR3 DNA reads TGCGCCAGCAGCTTTCTAGCGGGAGCTTCCTACGAGCAGTACTTC. Amino acid sequence: CASSFLAGASYEQYF.

This clone was seen just once. V is TRBV11-2 and J is TRBJ2-5, with TRBD1 identical over 8 bases. Germline-derived CDR1 and CDR2 are SGHAT and FQNNGV. The CDR3 sequence is 13 residues long. Unmatched junction bases numbered 1, after V lost 5 bases and J lost 2 bases. The CDR3, as DNA: TGTGCCAGCAGCCGGGACAGGCAAGAGACCCAGTACTTC. Translation: CASSRDRQETQYF.

The J gene is TRBJ1-2, the V gene TRBV6-4; no clear D. From germline, CDR1 is MRHNA and CDR2 SNTAGT. V was pared by 2 bases and J by 1 base, with 17 bases between. The CDR3 consists of 17 residues. The chain's CDR3 is CASSDPSGERDNYGYTF. DNA of the CDR3: TGTGCCAGCAGTGACCCCAGTGGGGAGAGGGATAACTATGGCTACACCTTC.

This CDR3 reads CASRTSGYSYEQYF. The CDR3 nucleotides read TGTGCCAGCAGGACTAGCGGGTACTCCTACGAGCAGTACTTC. This sequence joins TRBV28 and TRBJ2-7; 10 bases line up with TRBD2. The CDR3 sequence is 14 residues long. In germline, CDR1 is MDHEN, CDR2 SYDVKM. V lost 6 bases, J lost 0 bases, and 2 bases stayed unmatched.

The rearrangement joins TRBV9 to TRBJ2-3, with D possibly being TRBD2 (5 bases). The germline V gene encodes CDR1 SGDLS and CDR2 YYNGEE. The V gene lost 0 bases and the J gene lost 2 bases, with 10 bases spanning the gap. The length of the CDR3 is 15 residues. Written as DNA, the CDR3 is TGTGCCAGCAGCGTAGTGTCGGGAATCACAGATACGCAGTATTTT. This sequence encodes CASSVVSGITDTQYF. Filled out from reference TRBV9 and TRBJ2-3, the complete variable domain reads DSGVTQTPKHLITATGQRVTLRCSPRSGDLSVYWYQQSLDQGLQFLIQYYNGEERAKGNILERFSAQQFPDLHSELNLSSLELGDSALYFCASSVVSGITDTQYFGPGTRLTVL.

The V and J genes are TRBV5-5 and TRBJ2-1, with D tentatively TRBD1 or TRBD2 (5 bases each). Trimming removed 3 bases at V and 12 bases at J, with 13 bases between. Per germline, CDR1 SGHKS and CDR2 YYEKEE (reference sequence). This CDR3 has 12 residues. The CDR3 nucleotides are TGTGCCAGCAGCTCCGGGACCCCTAGGCAGTTCTTC. Its protein is CASSSGTPRQFF.

V and J are TRBV7-8 and TRBJ2-7; D is ambiguous. The germline gives CDR1 SGHVS, CDR2 FQNEAQ. V lost 5 bases to trimming and J lost 3 bases, with 17 bases between them. The CDR3 is 15 residues long. The CDR3 here is CASSPRRTPHYEQYF. CDR3 coding DNA: TGTGCCAGCAGCCCCCGGCGGACCCCACACTACGAGCAGTACTTC.

In its sample, this clone was seen once. The chain has TRBV7-9 and TRBJ2-3, with TRBD1 matching over 8 bases. Trimming took 5 bases from V and 0 from J; bases not matched to a gene: 7. This CDR3 is built from 16 residues. CDR1 SEHNR and CDR2 FQNEAQ come from the germline V gene (reference sequence). CDR3 region: CASSPRTGRSTDTQYF. Here the CDR3 DNA reads TGTGCCAGCAGCCCCCGGACAGGGCGGAGCACAGATACGCAGTATTTT.